The 24 T cell receptor delta chains presented below share a single source sample, sequenced in a study of human gamma delta and Vdelta1 T cells. TCRdb re-processed the PCR reads via CATT. The table lists around 13,000 delta-chain clones, about half of them singletons. No cognate antigen is known for these TCRs. The sample was Vdelta1 gamma-delta T cells from blood grown in culture (DOT cells). These receptors came from a human donor in good health.

This clone has only a few counts. The chain joins TRDV1 to TRDJ1; D gene ambiguous. The germline CDR1 and CDR2 sequences are TSWWSYY and QGS. Between the trimmed V and J ends, which lost 0 bases and 1 base, there was a span of 9 bases. The CDR3 consists of 15 residues. CDR3 DNA: TGTGCTCTTGGGGAACTGCTACTTGTCACCGATAAACTCATCTTT. Translated, it gives CALGELLLVTDKLIF.

This clone has more than one count but fewer than ten. The rearrangement links TRDV1 to TRDJ1; 10 nucleotides align to TRDD3. Looked up from germline, CDR1 is TSWWSYY and CDR2 is QGS. The CDR3 spans 22 residues. The J segment lost 0 bases and the V segment lost 1 base, leaving 20 bases of the junction unmatched. DNA for the CDR3: TGTGCTCTTGGGGAACCATTACTTCCCCAATGGGGGATACTTTTAGACACCGATAAACTCATCTTT. Translated: CALGEPLLPQWGILLDTDKLIF.

This clone came up a few times. This sequence joins TRDV1 and TRDJ1; unclear D gene. Germline CDR1 reads TSWWSYY; CDR2 reads QGS. The CDR3 length is 18 residues. V dropped 2 bases and J dropped 3 bases, with 22 bases sitting between them. The CDR3 protein is CALGEIPGVSVLADKLIF. CDR3 nucleotide sequence: TGTGCTCTTGGGGAAATCCCCGGAGTATCCGTCCTGGCCGATAAACTCATCTTT.

The gene calls are TRAV23/DV6 and TRDJ1, with TRDD3 identical over 7 bases. The ends lost 4 bases at V and 2 bases at J; junction bases unmatched: 11. Germline CDR1 NTAFDY, CDR2 IRPDVSE (reference sequence). The CDR3 totals 15 residues. DNA for the CDR3: TGTGCAGCATGGAGGGGGGGATGGGGTACCGATAAACTCATCTTT. Amino acid sequence: CAAWRGGWGTDKLIF. Full variable domain (rest looked up from reference TRAV23/DV6 and TRDJ1): QQQVKQSPQSLIVQKGGISIINCAYENTAFDYFPWYQQFPGKGPALLIAIRPDVSEKKEGRFTISFNKSAKQFSLHIMDSQPGDSATYFCAAWRGGWGTDKLIFGKGTRVTVEP.

The V and J genes are TRDV1 and TRDJ1; D may be TRDD2 or TRDD3 (6 bases each). From germline, CDR1 is TSWWSYY and CDR2 QGS. The CDR3 runs to 19 residues. With 2 bases removed from V and 8 bases from J, the gap between germline ends came to 30 bases. The chain's CDR3 is CALGEGPTGPGLGVIKLIF. Here the CDR3 DNA reads TGTGCTCTTGGGGAAGGTCCTACGGGACCAGGATTGGGGGTTATAAAACTCATCTTT.

A few counts support this clone. The chain couples TRDV1 to TRDJ1, with unresolved D. The CDR3 is 14 amino acids. Deletions cut 3 bases from V and 6 bases from J, with 14 bases between. The germline V gene has CDR1 TSWWSYY and CDR2 QGS. The CDR3 is CALGESKSPNKLIF. The CDR3 nucleotides read TGTGCTCTTGGGGAGTCCAAGAGCCCCAATAAACTCATCTTT.

This chain joins TRDV1 and TRDJ1, with 11 bases that match TRDD3. Per the germline V gene, CDR1 is TSWWSYY and CDR2 is QGS. The CDR3 contains 19 residues. After removal of 0 bases from V and 3 bases from J, the junction contained 12 bases not matched to a gene. CDR3 region: CALGELEELGDIIADKLIF. The CDR3, as DNA: TGTGCTCTTGGGGAACTGGAAGAACTGGGGGATATAATTGCCGATAAACTCATCTTT.

The rearrangement joins TRDV1 to TRDJ1; no reliable D call. In germline, CDR1 is TSWWSYY, CDR2 QGS. Trimming left V 2 bases short and J 0 bases short, with 13 bases between. CDR3 length: 16 amino acids. CDR3 nucleotides: TGTGCTCTTGGGGAAAATTCGGACCCATACACCGATAAACTCATCTTT. Translated: CALGENSDPYTDKLIF.

This clone has more than one count but fewer than ten. This chain links TRDV1 with TRDJ1, with TRDD2 matching over 9 bases. V trimming: 1 base; J trimming: 0 bases; junction bases outside the gene matches: 24. The CDR3 runs 23 residues. In germline, CDR1 is TSWWSYY, CDR2 QGS. The CDR3 DNA sequence: TGTGCTCTTGGGGAACAGGCCTTCCTACGTAACGAGGGATCCCGGGTTTACACCGATAAACTCATCTTT. Translation: CALGEQAFLRNEGSRVYTDKLIF.

This sequence joins TRDV1 and TRDJ3; TRDD3 matches 12 bases. The CDR3 consists of 31 residues. After removal of 1 base from V and 0 bases from J, the junction contained 37 bases not matched to a gene. Per the germline V gene, CDR1 is TSWWSYY and CDR2 is QGS. CDR3 in DNA: TGTGCTCTTGGGGAACACCATTTTCCTACGGGGGAATCTTTTTCCCCCCACACTGGGGGATACTTCTCCTGGGACACCCGACAGATGTTTTTC. Translating it yields CALGEHHFPTGESFSPHTGGYFSWDTRQMFF.

This clone was detected a few times. V and J are TRDV1 and TRDJ1, with a tentative D call TRDD2 (6 bases). CDR3 length: 23 residues. Germline assignment: CDR1 TSWWSYY and CDR2 QGS. V lost 2 bases, J lost 3 bases, and 37 bases lay in between. This CDR3 is CALGESFPPTGTLPYPFSDKLIF. In DNA, the CDR3 is TGTGCTCTTGGGGAATCCTTCCCACCCACGGGGACTTTACCTTACCCCTTCTCCGATAAACTCATCTTT.

This clone was observed a handful of times. This sequence joins TRDV1 and TRDJ1, with 11 bases fitting TRDD3. The CDR3 has 21 amino acids. With V trimmed by 3 bases and J by 0 bases, 18 bases remained unmatched. Looked up from germline, CDR1 is TSWWSYY and CDR2 is QGS. CDR3 DNA: TGTGCTCTTGGGGAGTTTGCGGTACTGGGGGATAAGCTCCGTGACACCGATAAACTCATCTTT. It is translated as CALGEFAVLGDKLRDTDKLIF.

As regards this clone: Other DNA sequences in this specimen translate into the identical CDR3. The V and J genes are TRDV1 and TRDJ1, with D possibly TRDD3 on 6 matching bases. This CDR3 is 15 amino acids long. With 1 base removed from V and 0 bases from J, the gap between germline ends came to 9 bases. Germline V gives CDR1 TSWWSYY, CDR2 QGS. The CDR3 reads CALGERRGYTDKLIF. The CDR3 DNA reads as TGTGCTCTTGGGGAACGGCGGGGATACACCGATAAACTCATCTTT.

V usage is TRDV1 and J usage is TRDJ1; 12 bases fit TRDD3. This CDR3 contains 22 residues. CDR1 and CDR2 (germline): TSWWSYY, QGS. Trimming removed 0 bases from V and 0 bases from J; junction bases left unmatched: 17. CDR3 nucleotide sequence: TGTGCTCTTGGGGAACTAGTTTCCACGACTGGGGGATACCCCTTGTACACCGATAAACTCATCTTT. Translated, it gives CALGELVSTTGGYPLYTDKLIF.

This chain joins TRDV1 and TRDJ1; TRDD3 agrees at 11 bases. The CDR3 contains 21 residues. Trimming took 0 bases from V and 2 from J; bases not matched to a gene: 17. Germline CDR1 and CDR2: TSWWSYY and QGS. CDR3 sequence (DNA): TGTGCTCTTGGGGAACTTCCCTTTCTTTACTGGGGGATAATAGAAACCGATAAACTCATCTTT. The encoded protein is CALGELPFLYWGIIETDKLIF.

The rearrangement uses TRDV1 and TRDJ1; TRDD3 matches at 7 bases. Germline V CDR1 and CDR2: TSWWSYY, QGS. The J segment lost 7 bases and the V segment lost 1 base, leaving 9 bases of the junction unmatched. The CDR3 consists of 15 residues. The CDR3 nucleotides read TGTGCTCTTGGGGAACATATCCGAGGGGATATTAAACTCATCTTT. It codes for CALGEHIRGDIKLIF.

This rearrangement joins TRDV1 to TRDJ3, with TRDD3 matching 8 bases. The trim removed 4 bases at V and 0 bases at J, leaving 26 bases unmatched. CDR3 length: 25 amino acids. Germline V CDR1 and CDR2: TSWWSYY, QGS. The CDR3 bases are TGTGCTCTTGGGGCTTCGTACCTATCCTCGACTGGGGGGATTAAACTCTCCTGGGACACCCGACAGATGTTTTTC. Its translation: CALGASYLSSTGGIKLSWDTRQMFF.

This clone was picked up one time. The chain combines TRDV1 with TRDJ1; 13 bases agree with TRDD3. Per germline, CDR1 TSWWSYY and CDR2 QGS. Trimming removed 2 bases from V and 0 bases from J; junction bases left unmatched: 15. The CDR3 runs 21 residues. CDR3 sequence: CALGETPVLGDTQRNTDKLIF. The CDR3 nucleotides are TGTGCTCTTGGGGAAACCCCCGTACTGGGGGATACGCAACGTAACACCGATAAACTCATCTTT.

V and J are TRDV1 and TRDJ1; perhaps D is TRDD2 or TRDD3 (7 bases each). This CDR3 region has 22 residues. V was shortened by 5 bases and J by 0 bases, with 34 bases between the two germline ends. Germline CDR1 reads TSWWSYY; CDR2 reads QGS. Here the CDR3 DNA reads TGTGCTCTTGGGCCCGGCCTTCCTTCCTCTAATACTGGGGAACGGAACACCGATAAACTCATCTTT. Its protein is CALGPGLPSSNTGERNTDKLIF.

This clone has just a few counts. The V gene is TRDV1, the J gene TRDJ1, with D possibly being TRDD2 (6 bases). Germline assignment: CDR1 TSWWSYY and CDR2 QGS. Trimming cost V 0 bases and J 0 bases, with 26 bases left between them. This CDR3 region has 21 residues. CDR3 sequence: CALGELRHFLSDDGYTDKLIF. In nucleotides, the CDR3 is TGTGCTCTTGGGGAACTCCGTCACTTCCTCAGTGATGATGGGTACACCGATAAACTCATCTTT.

The chain uses TRDV1 and TRDJ1, with TRDD3 matching over 9 bases. The CDR3 has 22 residues. After removal of 5 bases from V and 3 bases from J, the junction contained 28 bases not matched to a gene. CDR1 is TSWWSYY, CDR2 QGS, per germline. CDR3: CALGNRAPPQMGDIRRADKLIF. The DNA for the CDR3 is TGTGCTCTTGGGAACCGGGCCCCCCCGCAAATGGGGGATATACGGAGGGCCGATAAACTCATCTTT.

This clone is categorized as medium-sized. The chain couples TRAV38-2/DV8 to TRDJ1, with no clear D. The CDR3 spans 16 residues. V shed 3 bases and J shed 0 bases, with 15 bases lying between them. CDR1 TSESDYY and CDR2 QEAYKQQN come from the germline V gene. Here the CDR3 reads CAYRNICSPNTDKLIF. CDR3 sequence (DNA): TGTGCTTATAGGAACATTTGTTCCCCAAACACCGATAAACTCATCTTT.

V and J are TRDV1 and TRDJ3, with 12 bases identical to TRDD3. The V gene's germline CDR1 is TSWWSYY and CDR2 QGS. There are 25 residues in the CDR3. V was clipped by 4 bases and J by 1 base; unmatched bases: 23. In DNA, the CDR3 is TGTGCTCTTGGGGGTCCTCCAAGTTCCACCACTGTACTGGGGGATACATCCTGGGACACCCGACAGATGTTTTTC. Translated: CALGGPPSSTTVLGDTSWDTRQMFF.

The chain recombines TRDV1 with TRDJ1, with D unresolved. This CDR3 has 15 amino acids. V was trimmed by 1 base and J by 7 bases, leaving 16 bases between them. CDR1 is TSWWSYY, CDR2 QGS, per germline. The CDR3 sequence: CALGEPCSFRGKLIF. The DNA for the CDR3 is TGTGCTCTTGGGGAACCTTGTAGCTTTCGTGGTAAACTCATCTTT.